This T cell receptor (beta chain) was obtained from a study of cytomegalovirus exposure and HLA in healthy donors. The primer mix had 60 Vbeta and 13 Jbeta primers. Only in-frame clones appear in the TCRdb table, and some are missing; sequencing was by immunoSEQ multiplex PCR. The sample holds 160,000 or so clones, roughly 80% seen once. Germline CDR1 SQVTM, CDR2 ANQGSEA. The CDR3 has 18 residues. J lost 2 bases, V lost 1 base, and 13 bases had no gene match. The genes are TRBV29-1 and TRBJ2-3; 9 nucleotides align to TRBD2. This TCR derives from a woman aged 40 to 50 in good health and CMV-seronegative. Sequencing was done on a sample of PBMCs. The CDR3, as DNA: TGCAGCGTTGAAGCTAACCTCAGCGGGGGGAAATTCACAGATACGCAGTATTTT. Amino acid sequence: CSVEANLSGGKFTDTQYF.